The clone carrying this TCR beta chain has a count of ten or more. The antigen is unknown. TCRdb passed the reads through MiXCR, listing each CDR3 protein once. The sample lists over 450,000 distinct CDR3 sequences, over 9% occurring once. The CDR3 covers 16 residues. Germline V gene lookup returns CDR1 SGHTA and CDR2 FQGTGA. V was pared by 4 bases and J by 0 bases, with 5 bases of the junction left unmatched. This sample was included in a study of T cell repertoires in cytomegalovirus infection. Study-wide background: Public TCR beta signature analysis indicated the presence of both CMV infection and matching HLA type.

Study-level findings and limits: Ex vivo responses were dominated by HLA-C-restricted CMV-specific TCR beta clonotypes.

The receptor's source is a human donor in good health (CMV status not recorded). Some clones in this sample may be carry-over from other donors' samples. The rearrangement uses TRBV7-3 and TRBJ2-5, with 10 positions matching TRBD1. Sequencing was done on a sample of PBMCs. The CDR3 region has the DNA TGTGCCAGCAGCTGTCCCGGACAGGGGGACCAAGAGACCCAGTACTTC. Amino acids: CASSCPGQGDQETQYF. The full variable domain, with the rest looked up from reference TRBV7-3 and TRBJ2-5, is GAGVSQTPSNKVTEKGKYVELRCDPISGHTALYWYRQSLGQGPEFLIYFQGTGAADDSGLPNDRFFAVRPEGSVSTLKIQRTERGDSAVYLCASSCPGQGDQETQYFGPGTRLLVL.